This paragraph covers one TCR beta chain sequence. Trimming cost V 1 base and J 3 bases, with 16 bases left between them. The V gene's germline CDR1 is KGHSH and CDR2 LQKENI. This CDR3 has 18 amino acids. The data derive from a study of PD-1 blockade in classical Hodgkin lymphoma. The protocol was immunoSEQ multiplex PCR, while the TCRdb copy is restricted to in-frame clones and leaves out a portion. The sample includes tens of thousands of clones, 80% to 90% seen only once; the top ten take about 11%. Every patient had relapsed following autologous stem cell transplantation, and cohorts differed in brentuximab vedotin exposure.

The sample here was peripheral blood mononuclear cells (PBMCs), taken before the second cycle of nivolumab. The receptor comes from a human donor with classical Hodgkin lymphoma. This sequence joins TRBV18 and TRBJ2-6, with a weak D call TRBD2 (6 bases). The CDR3 sequence is CASSPLYFQGGGANVLTF. In nucleotides, the CDR3 is TGTGCCAGCTCACCACTTTATTTCCAGGGAGGTGGGGCCAACGTCCTGACTTTC. The whole variable domain, remainder taken from reference TRBV18 and TRBJ2-6, is NAGVMQNPRHLVRRRGQEARLRCSPMKGHSHVYWYRQLPEEGLKFMVYLQKENIIDESGMPKERFSAEFPKEGPSILRIQQVVRGDSAAYFCASSPLYFQGGGANVLTFGAGSRLTVL.